This T cell receptor beta chain was sequenced in a study of radiotherapy plus CTLA-4 blockade in lung cancer. A word on this clone: Its antigen is still unknown.

CDR1 and CDR2 (germline): MNHEY, SVGAGI. The CDR3 is 15 residues long. With V trimmed by 7 bases and J by 4 bases, 11 bases remained unmatched. The repertoire was sequenced with immunoSEQ multiplex PCR; TCRdb's copy has only in-frame clones and lacks some. The data show 60,000 to 85,000 clones, around 84% seen once. Whole-study findings and limits: Radiotherapy was combined with ipilimumab, and tumor-derived TCR clones then expanded in blood.

The chain carries TRBV6-5 and TRBJ1-2; 8 bases map to TRBD1. Specimen: peripheral blood, collected from a patient treated with radiotherapy plus ipilimumab. This TCR derives from a human donor with non-small cell lung cancer who had stable disease on radiotherapy plus ipilimumab. The CDR3 DNA reads as TGTGCCAGCACCCCGACTCTAGGACAGGGCTATGGCTACACCTTC. Translating gives CASTPTLGQGYGYTF.